This T cell receptor (beta chain) was sequenced for a study of blood T cell repertoires in COVID-19. Study-wide context: The samples span acute and convalescent COVID-19 from the United States, Italy and Spain.

This CDR3 spans 13 amino acids. V shed 4 bases and J shed 11 bases, with 17 bases lying between them. Germline V gene sequence: CDR1 LNHNV, CDR2 YYDKDF (reference sequence). Per the original methods: Researchers report that nucleated cell counts were estimated from reference gene primer amplification. The method was immunoSEQ multiplex PCR; TCRdb's version includes in-frame clones alone and lacks a portion of them. That table gives V, J and clone size, and the DNA gave D and trimming. The table lists tens of thousands of clones, roughly 89% of them singletons, with around 5% in the top ten. This receptor was identified in a woman of 80 years or more with active or convalescent COVID-19. The source material was peripheral blood. This sequence joins TRBV15 and TRBJ1-1, with a possible D match to TRBD1 (6 bases). DNA of the CDR3: TGTGCCACCAGCATCGACAGGTCCCGACGGGCTTTCTTT. The encoded protein is CATSIDRSRRAFF. The variable domain in full, completed from reference TRBV15 and TRBJ1-1, reads DAMVIQNPRYQVTQFGKPVTLSCSQTLNHNVMYWYQQKSSQAPKLLFHYYDKDFNNEADTPDNFQSRRPNTSFCFLDIRSPGLGDTAMYLCATSIDRSRRAFFGQGTRLTVV.